A selection of T cell receptor beta chains follows, all from one sample in a study of shared clonotypes between healthy human individuals. The data were produced by immunoSEQ multiplex PCR, yet TCRdb's version contains in-frame clones alone and is incomplete. Of some 480,000 clones listed, 79% are singletons. The sample was PBMCs. The receptors here all came from a woman aged 40 to 50 in good health. Some clones in this sample may be carry-over from other donors' samples. Both conserved end residues are part of each CDR3. The D gene is left open where the match is weak. The listing skips clone size in some rows; elsewhere it reads once, few, many or a size class.

TRBJ1-1	TRBV4-2	NA	NA	CASSLDYSTTEAFF	TGTGCCAGCAGCCTCGACTATTCAACCACTGAAGCTTTCTTT
TRBJ2-2	TRBV18	NA	NA	CASSPLGSGPNTGELFF	TGTGCCAGCTCACCACTAGGTTCAGGGCCGAACACCGGGGAGCTGTTTTTT
TRBJ2-1	TRBV29-1	TRBD2	NA	CSASTGRDYNEQFF	TGCAGCGCCAGCACCGGGAGGGACTACAATGAGCAGTTCTTC
TRBJ1-2	TRBV11-2	NA	few	CASSLNRGGYTF	TGTGCCAGCAGCTTAAACAGAGGTGGCTACACCTTC
TRBJ2-2	TRBV28	TRBD2	NA	CASSLMTGGHGELFF	TGTGCCAGCAGTTTAATGACGGGAGGGCACGGGGAGCTGTTTTTT
TRBJ1-2	TRBV5-1	TRBD1	few	CASSLTGIYGYTF	TGCGCCAGCAGCCTGACAGGGATCTATGGCTACACCTTC
TRBJ2-7	TRBV11-2	NA	NA	CASSIPFVRLSGEQYF	TGTGCCAGCAGCATACCTTTTGTCCGGCTGTCAGGGGAGCAGTACTTC
TRBJ2-1	TRBV19	NA	NA	CASSIEGSRLFF	TGTGCCAGTAGTATAGAAGGTAGCCGGCTGTTCTTC
TRBJ2-5	TRBV18	TRBD2	NA	CASSPGGGETQYF	TGTGCCAGCTCCCCCGGGGGGGGAGAGACCCAGTACTTC
TRBJ2-7	TRBV5-4	TRBD1	NA	CASSLGVAGTGNFYEQYF	TGTGCCAGCAGCTTGGGGGTGGCCGGGACAGGGAACTTCTACGAGCAGTACTTC
TRBJ2-7	TRBV28	NA	NA	CASSLIGQFYEQYF	TGTGCCAGCAGTTTAATCGGACAGTTCTACGAGCAGTACTTC
TRBJ2-2	TRBV14	NA	NA	CASSQVGGITGELFF	TGTGCCAGCAGCCAAGTTGGCGGGATCACCGGGGAGCTGTTTTTT
TRBJ2-3	TRBV19	NA	NA	CASSAQTRVGTQYF	TGTGCCAGTAGTGCCCAGACAAGGGTGGGTACGCAGTATTTT
TRBJ2-1	TRBV10-3	NA	NA	CAITPTPSYNEQFF	TGTGCCATCACCCCCACCCCCTCCTACAATGAGCAGTTCTTC
TRBJ2-1	TRBV11-2	TRBD2	NA	CASSPGTSGALGQFF	TGTGCCAGCAGCCCCGGGACTAGCGGGGCTCTAGGGCAGTTCTTC
TRBJ1-5	TRBV29-1	NA	once	CSVSWGVGQPQHF	TGCAGCGTTTCATGGGGGGTGGGGCAGCCCCAGCATTTT
TRBJ1-1	TRBV28	NA	once	CASSPPLGAVNTEAFF	TGTGCCAGCAGTCCTCCACTCGGGGCGGTGAACACTGAAGCTTTCTTT
TRBJ2-7	TRBV4-3	NA	NA	CASSQDWVGRDGAEQYF	TGCGCCAGCAGCCAAGATTGGGTAGGGCGGGATGGGGCCGAGCAGTACTTC
TRBJ2-5	TRBV5-4	NA	NA	CASSSGTSRAAETQYF	TGTGCCAGCAGCTCCGGGACATCCCGCGCGGCCGAGACCCAGTACTTC
TRBJ2-7	TRBV28	NA	NA	CASSLGGVGYEQYF	TGTGCCAGCAGTTTAGGGGGAGTGGGCTACGAGCAGTACTTC
TRBJ2-6	TRBV4-2	NA	NA	CASSLSSGSGANVLTF	TGTGCCAGCAGCCTTTCGTCGGGGTCTGGGGCCAACGTCCTGACTTTC
TRBJ1-6	TRBV28	TRBD1	NA	CASSFMPGGDNSPLHF	TGTGCCAGCAGTTTTATGCCAGGGGGCGATAATTCACCCCTCCACTTT
TRBJ1-1	TRBV29-1	TRBD1	NA	CSVRTGGRTEAFF	TGCAGCGTTCGGACAGGGGGCCGAACTGAAGCTTTCTTT
TRBJ1-4	TRBV4-3	NA	NA	CASSQDEGGKLFF	TGCGCCAGCAGCCAAGATGAGGGGGGAAAACTGTTTTTT
TRBJ2-1	TRBV4-1	NA	NA	CASRSLSSGSYNEQFF	TGCGCCAGCAGGTCCCTCTCGAGCGGCTCCTACAATGAGCAGTTCTTC
TRBJ1-2	TRBV28	TRBD1	many	CASSPLGQGEWGYTF	TGTGCCAGCAGCCCCTTGGGACAGGGGGAGTGGGGCTACACCTTC
TRBJ2-7	TRBV9	TRBD1	NA	CASSVASSVQGAYEQYF	TGTGCCAGCAGCGTAGCGAGTTCGGTACAGGGGGCCTACGAGCAGTACTTC
TRBJ2-2	TRBV7-3	NA	NA	CASSLRRLARNTGELFF	TGTGCCAGCAGCTTAAGGCGGCTAGCGCGGAACACCGGGGAGCTGTTTTTT
TRBJ2-7	TRBV29-1	NA	NA	CSARSVSYEQYF	TGCAGCGCTCGGTCAGTCTCCTACGAGCAGTACTTC
TRBJ1-2	TRBV7-3	NA	once	CASSSGQNYGYTF	TGTGCCAGCAGCTCTGGACAGAACTATGGCTACACCTTC
TRBJ2-5	TRBV2	NA	NA	CASADRGETQYF	TGTGCCAGCGCTGACAGAGGAGAGACCCAGTACTTC
TRBJ2-3	TRBV5-6	NA	NA	CASRMGREGTDTQYF	TGTGCCAGCAGAATGGGAAGGGAGGGCACAGATACGCAGTATTTT
TRBJ2-7	TRBV7-2	NA	NA	CASSLVYEQYF	TGTGCCAGCAGCCTCGTCTACGAGCAGTACTTC
TRBJ2-2	TRBV19	TRBD1	few	CASIPTGRFSGELFF	TGTGCCAGTATCCCGACAGGGCGTTTTTCCGGGGAGCTGTTTTTT
TRBJ2-1	TRBV28	NA	NA	CASSPNNEQFF	TGTGCCAGCAGCCCTAACAATGAGCAGTTCTTC
TRBJ2-1	TRBV4-3	NA	NA	CASSQEPGRVSSYNEQFF	TGCGCCAGCAGCCAGGAGCCAGGGCGGGTCAGCTCCTACAATGAGCAGTTCTTC
TRBJ2-7	TRBV6-6	TRBD1	NA	CASSYSIGDRAGIGNF	TGTGCCAGCAGTTACTCGATAGGGGACAGGGCGGGTATAGGGAACTTC
TRBJ1-2	TRBV7-8	TRBD1	NA	CASSLQGADYGYTF	TGTGCCAGCAGCTTACAGGGGGCAGACTATGGCTACACCTTC
TRBJ2-3	TRBV7-6	TRBD2	NA	CASSLTHTSGRWDTQYF	TGTGCCAGCAGCTTGACCCACACTAGCGGGAGGTGGGATACGCAGTATTTT
TRBJ1-1	TRBV27	TRBD1	NA	CASSSSGTVENTEAFF	TGTGCCAGCAGTTCTTCCGGGACAGTAGAGAACACTGAAGCTTTCTTT
TRBJ2-1	TRBV2	NA	NA	CASTAVGRNEQFF	TGTGCCAGCACGGCGGTGGGCCGCAATGAGCAGTTCTTC
TRBJ2-5	TRBV28	TRBD1	NA	CASSQQGPAETQYF	TGTGCCAGCAGTCAACAGGGGCCGGCAGAGACCCAGTACTTC
TRBJ2-4	TRBV5-1	NA	few	CASSLEGRRSKNIQYF	TGCGCCAGCAGCTTGGAAGGCAGGAGGTCCAAAAACATTCAGTACTTC
TRBJ2-5	TRBV19	TRBD1	NA	CASSGTGPGETQYF	TGTGCCAGTAGTGGGACAGGGCCGGGCGAGACCCAGTACTTC
TRBJ1-1	TRBV7-2	NA	NA	CASSRNKHLNTEAFF	TGTGCCAGCAGCCGTAATAAACATCTGAACACTGAAGCTTTCTTT
TRBJ2-5	TRBV7-2	TRBD1	NA	CASSWNRGMETQYF	TGTGCCAGCAGCTGGAACAGGGGAATGGAGACCCAGTACTTC
TRBJ2-1	TRBV18	NA	NA	CASSPSLGSSYNEQFF	TGTGCCAGCTCACCCTCCCTAGGGAGTTCCTACAATGAGCAGTTCTTC
TRBJ1-1	TRBV5-4	NA	few	CASSFHVRDTEAFF	TGTGCCAGCAGTTTTCACGTCAGGGACACTGAAGCTTTCTTT
TRBJ2-5	TRBV7-9	TRBD2	NA	CASSLDLAGVQETQYF	TGTGCCAGCAGCTTAGACTTAGCGGGAGTGCAAGAGACCCAGTACTTC
TRBJ1-5	TRBV6-1	NA	NA	CASSGQISNQPQHF	TGTGCCAGCAGTGGACAGATTAGCAATCAGCCCCAGCATTTT
TRBJ1-6	TRBV5-1	NA	NA	CASSLEGNSPLHF	TGCGCCAGCAGCTTGGAGGGTAATTCACCCCTCCACTTT
TRBJ1-2	TRBV4-1	NA	few	CASSQLYRVYGYTF	TGCGCCAGCAGCCAACTCTACAGGGTTTATGGCTACACCTTC
TRBJ1-5	TRBV15	TRBD1	NA	CATSREARGDQPQHF	TGTGCCACCAGCAGAGAGGCCAGGGGGGATCAGCCCCAGCATTTT
TRBJ2-5	TRBV28	TRBD2	NA	CASSSPGLEETQYF	TGTGCCAGCAGTTCTCCGGGACTAGAAGAGACCCAGTACTTC
TRBJ2-7	TRBV28	TRBD1	NA	CASSFWQGASYEQYF	TGTGCCAGCAGTTTTTGGCAGGGGGCCTCCTACGAGCAGTACTTC
TRBJ2-5	TRBV7-9	TRBD2	NA	CASSLERGSRETQYF	TGTGCCAGCAGCTTAGAACGCGGGAGTAGGGAGACCCAGTACTTC
TRBJ1-4	TRBV6-5	NA	few	CASSSYRTTNEKLFF	TGTGCCAGCAGTTCTTACAGGACAACTAATGAAAAACTGTTTTTT